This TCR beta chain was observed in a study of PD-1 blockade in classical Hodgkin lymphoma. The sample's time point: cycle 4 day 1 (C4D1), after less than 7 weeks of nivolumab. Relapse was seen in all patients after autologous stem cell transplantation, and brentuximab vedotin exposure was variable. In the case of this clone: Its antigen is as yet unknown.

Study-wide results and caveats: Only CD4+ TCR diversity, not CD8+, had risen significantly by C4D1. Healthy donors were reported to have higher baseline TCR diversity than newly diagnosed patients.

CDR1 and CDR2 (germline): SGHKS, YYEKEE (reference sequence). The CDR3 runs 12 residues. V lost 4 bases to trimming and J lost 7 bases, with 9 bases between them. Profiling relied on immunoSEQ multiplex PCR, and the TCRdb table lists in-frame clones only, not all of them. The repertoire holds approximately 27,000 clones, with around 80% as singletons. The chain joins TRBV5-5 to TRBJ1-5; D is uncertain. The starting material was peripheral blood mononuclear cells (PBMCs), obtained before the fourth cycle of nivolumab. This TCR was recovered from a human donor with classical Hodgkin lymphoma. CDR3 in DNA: TGTGCCAGCAGCCAAACATTCCAGCCCCAGCATTTT. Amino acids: CASSQTFQPQHF.